This TCR beta chain was profiled in a study of radiotherapy plus CTLA-4 blockade in lung cancer. Study details: Among patients, approximately 17% showed objective responses, and 30% to 35% had disease control. Findings and limits, study-wide: There was expansion of tumor-derived TCR clones in blood after radiotherapy plus ipilimumab.

Germline V CDR1 and CDR2: LNHDA, SQIVND (reference sequence). The CDR3 extends over 15 amino acids. Unmatched junction bases numbered 13, after V lost 10 bases and J lost 2 bases. As to this clone: Its antigen is unidentified.

Only in-frame clones appear in the TCRdb table, and some are missing; sequencing was by immunoSEQ multiplex PCR. The data contain roughly 76,000 clones, 70% to 80% of them singletons. Participants had chemo-refractory metastatic non-small-cell lung cancer and were treated with focal radiation plus ipilimumab CTLA-4 blockade. This TCR was sampled from a human donor with non-small cell lung cancer whose response to radiotherapy plus ipilimumab could not be evaluated. This rearrangement joins TRBV19 to TRBJ2-7, with TRBD1 matching over 8 bases. This specimen consisted of peripheral blood, obtained from a patient treated with radiotherapy plus ipilimumab. Here the CDR3 reads CATHLRGQEAYEQYF. CDR3 in DNA: TGTGCCACCCACCTCAGGGGACAGGAAGCCTACGAGCAGTACTTC.